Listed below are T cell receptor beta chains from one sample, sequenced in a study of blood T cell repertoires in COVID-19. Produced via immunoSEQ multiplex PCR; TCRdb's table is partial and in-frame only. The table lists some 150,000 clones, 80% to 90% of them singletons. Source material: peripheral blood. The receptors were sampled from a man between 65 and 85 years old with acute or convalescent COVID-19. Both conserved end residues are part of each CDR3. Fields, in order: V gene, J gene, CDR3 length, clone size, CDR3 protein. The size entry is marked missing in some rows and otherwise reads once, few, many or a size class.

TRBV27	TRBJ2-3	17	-	CASSLSLGGLSTDTQYF
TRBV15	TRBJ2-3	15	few	CATSRERQAADTQYF
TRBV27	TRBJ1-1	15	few	CASRPVGGGNTEAFF
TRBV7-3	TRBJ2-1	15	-	CASSLIAIPYNEQFF
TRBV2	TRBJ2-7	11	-	CASSYEWEQYF
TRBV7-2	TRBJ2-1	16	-	CASSLLSREAYNEQFF
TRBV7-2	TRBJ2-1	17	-	CASSLVGGASSYNEQFF
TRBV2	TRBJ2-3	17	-	CASSDQRQGLSRDTQYF
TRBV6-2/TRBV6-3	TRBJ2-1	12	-	CASSYVERGQFF
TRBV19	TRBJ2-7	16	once	CASSIAPDSRGYEQYF
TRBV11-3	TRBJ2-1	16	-	CASSLGSGTGGDEQFF
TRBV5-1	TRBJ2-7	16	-	CASSLGGPGGGSEQYF
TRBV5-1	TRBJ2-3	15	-	CASCFSAPSTDTQYF
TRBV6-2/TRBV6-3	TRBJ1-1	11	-	CASSYDRRAFF
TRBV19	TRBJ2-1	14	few	CASGWTSGYNEQFF
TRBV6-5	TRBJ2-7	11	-	CASSYSREQYF
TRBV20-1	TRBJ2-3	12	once	CSASVGSDTQYF
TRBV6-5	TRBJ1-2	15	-	CASRRKQGQGSGYTF
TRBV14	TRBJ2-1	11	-	CASSLGVEQFF
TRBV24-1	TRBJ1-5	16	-	CATSDPRDSANQPQHF
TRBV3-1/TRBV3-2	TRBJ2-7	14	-	CASSYPGQGTEQYF
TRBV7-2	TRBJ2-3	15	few	CASSTGTGGLDTQYF
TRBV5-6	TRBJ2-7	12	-	CASSSGLYEQYF
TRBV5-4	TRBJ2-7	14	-	CASNPWGLFSEQYF
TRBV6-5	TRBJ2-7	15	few	CASRGQGVSLYEQYF